Listed below are T cell receptor beta chains from one sample, sequenced in a study of blood T cell repertoires in COVID-19. Sequencing used immunoSEQ multiplex PCR; TCRdb keeps in-frame clones, though not all of them. The table shows just under 45,000 clones, with 80% to 90% occurring only once. The sequenced material came from peripheral blood. The receptors here all came from a woman aged 40-49 years with acute or convalescent COVID-19. The CDR3 runs from the conserved cysteine through the conserved F or W. D genes are given only for firm matches. Only some rows state a clone size, as once, few, many or a class for expanded clones.

cdr3_nt	cdr3_aa	clone_size	d_call	j_call	v_call
TGTGCCAGCAGCTTCATCGGGGTGGAGACCCAGTACTTC	CASSFIGVETQYF	NA	NA	TRBJ2-5	TRBV7-2
TGTGCCACCAGCAGAGGTTTCAGTCGGGAGAGCTCCTACAATGAGCAGTTCTTC	CATSRGFSRESSYNEQFF	NA	NA	TRBJ2-1	TRBV15
TGTGCCAGCAGTTTCTCGGGACAGGGCTCCTACGAGCAGTACTTC	CASSFSGQGSYEQYF	NA	TRBD1	TRBJ2-7	TRBV11-1
TGTGCCTGGAGGCGGGGGCCTTCGAACACTGAAGCTTTCTTT	CAWRRGPSNTEAFF	NA	NA	TRBJ1-1	TRBV30
TGTGCCAGCAGTTTTGGAGGTGGCGGCTACACCTTC	CASSFGGGGYTF	NA	NA	TRBJ1-2	TRBV28
TGTGCCAGCAGCCAAGTCGGCGGGGCCGAGGGCACTGAAGCTTTCTTT	CASSQVGGAEGTEAFF	NA	NA	TRBJ1-1	TRBV14
TGTGCCAGCAGCTTTGGTAGGACTAGCGGGGGGCTCGCCTACGAGCAGTACTTC	CASSFGRTSGGLAYEQYF	NA	TRBD2	TRBJ2-7	TRBV7-2
TGTGCCAGCAGCCCGACAGGGGGCAACTATGGCTACACCTTC	CASSPTGGNYGYTF	NA	TRBD1	TRBJ1-2	TRBV6-5
TGTGCCAGCAGCGGAACTAGCGGGAGCGGCTACGAGCAGTACTTC	CASSGTSGSGYEQYF	NA	TRBD2	TRBJ2-7	TRBV11-2
TGTGCCAGCAGGGCAGGGCGCTCTGGGGCCAACGTCCTGACTTTC	CASRAGRSGANVLTF	NA	NA	TRBJ2-6	TRBV6-5
TGTGCCAGCAGTGCAAGATTGGGGGACAGGGAGGAAAAACTGTTTTTT	CASSARLGDREEKLFF	NA	TRBD1	TRBJ1-4	TRBV27
TGTGCCAGCAGTGACTCGAGGTCAGGGGCGGGAGATACGCAGTATTTT	CASSDSRSGAGDTQYF	NA	NA	TRBJ2-3	TRBV6-4
TGTGCCAGCAGCCGACTCACCGGGGGACATGAAAAACTGTTTTTT	CASSRLTGGHEKLFF	NA	NA	TRBJ1-4	TRBV3-1/TRBV3-2
TGCAGCGTTGTTGAGGGGGGGAAAACTGAAGCTTTCTTT	CSVVEGGKTEAFF	NA	NA	TRBJ1-1	TRBV29-1
TGTGCCAGCAGTCTGGACTACGCGAACACCGGGGAGCTGTTTTTT	CASSLDYANTGELFF	NA	NA	TRBJ2-2	TRBV28
TGTGCCAGCAGTTTTAGCAGTACCTACGAGCAGTACTTC	CASSFSSTYEQYF	NA	NA	TRBJ2-7	TRBV12-3/TRBV12-4
TGTGCCAGCTCCCCTGGGGGAACGGGAGGACAGCCCCAGCATTTT	CASSPGGTGGQPQHF	once	NA	TRBJ1-5	TRBV6-5
TGTGCCAGTAGTATTCAGGGTTTGACTGAAGCTTTCTTT	CASSIQGLTEAFF	NA	NA	TRBJ1-1	TRBV19
TGCGCCAGCAGCTCGGGACAGGGGATCGGGGAGCAGTACTTC	CASSSGQGIGEQYF	NA	TRBD1	TRBJ2-7	TRBV5-1
TGCAGCGTTCGCCGGACAGGGTATTTCTATGGCTACACCTTC	CSVRRTGYFYGYTF	few	TRBD1	TRBJ1-2	TRBV29-1
TGTGCCAGCAGCACTAGCGGGGGGGCCGTGGCGAACACCGGGGAGCTGTTTTTT	CASSTSGGAVANTGELFF	NA	TRBD2	TRBJ2-2	TRBV7-2
TGTGCCAGCAGTTTATATCGGGGACAGGGCGCTCAGCCCCAGCATTTT	CASSLYRGQGAQPQHF	NA	TRBD1	TRBJ1-5	TRBV27
TGTGCCAGCAATACCAAGGGGCGCTACGAGCAGTACTTC	CASNTKGRYEQYF	NA	NA	TRBJ2-7	TRBV5-4
TGCGCCAGCAGCCTCGGGGGGGGGAATGAGCAGTTCTTC	CASSLGGGNEQFF	medium-sized	TRBD2	TRBJ2-1	TRBV4-3
TGTGCCAGCGCCGGACAGGGGCAAAGCTCTGGAAACACCATATATTTT	CASAGQGQSSGNTIYF	NA	TRBD1	TRBJ1-3	TRBV9
TGTGCCAGCAGCCTTGACAGGTATAATTCACCCCTCCACTTT	CASSLDRYNSPLHF	NA	NA	TRBJ1-6	TRBV3-1/TRBV3-2
TGTGCCAGCACCCAAGCCCCAGGAATCTATGGCTACACCTTC	CASTQAPGIYGYTF	NA	NA	TRBJ1-2	TRBV28
TGTGCCAGCAGCCCCGAAGACAGGCCTGGAAACACCATATATTTT	CASSPEDRPGNTIYF	NA	NA	TRBJ1-3	TRBV7-2